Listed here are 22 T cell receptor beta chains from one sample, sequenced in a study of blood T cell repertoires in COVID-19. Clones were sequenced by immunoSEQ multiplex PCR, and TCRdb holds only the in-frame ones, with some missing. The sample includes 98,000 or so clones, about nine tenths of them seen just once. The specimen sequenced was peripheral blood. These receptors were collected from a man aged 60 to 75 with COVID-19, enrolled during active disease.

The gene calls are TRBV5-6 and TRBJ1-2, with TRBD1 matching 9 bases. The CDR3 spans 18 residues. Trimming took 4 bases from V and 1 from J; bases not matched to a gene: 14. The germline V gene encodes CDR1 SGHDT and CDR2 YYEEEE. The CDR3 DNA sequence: TGTGCCAGCAGCGGTTTCGACCCGGGACAGGGCCTTAACTATGGCTACACCTTC. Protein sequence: CASSGFDPGQGLNYGYTF.

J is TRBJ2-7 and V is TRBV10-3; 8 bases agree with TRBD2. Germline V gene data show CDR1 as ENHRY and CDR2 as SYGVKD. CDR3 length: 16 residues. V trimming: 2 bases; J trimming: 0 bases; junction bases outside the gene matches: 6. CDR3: CAISEGGGGNSYEQYF. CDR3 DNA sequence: TGTGCCATCAGTGAGGGTGGCGGGGGGAACTCCTACGAGCAGTACTTC.

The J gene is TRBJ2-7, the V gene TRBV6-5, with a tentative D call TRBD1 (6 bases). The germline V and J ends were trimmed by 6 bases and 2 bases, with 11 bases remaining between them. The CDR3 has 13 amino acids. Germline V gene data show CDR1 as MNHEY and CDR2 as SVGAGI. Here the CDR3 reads CASRQGNPYEQYF. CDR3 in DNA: TGTGCCAGCAGACAGGGCAACCCCTACGAGCAGTACTTC.

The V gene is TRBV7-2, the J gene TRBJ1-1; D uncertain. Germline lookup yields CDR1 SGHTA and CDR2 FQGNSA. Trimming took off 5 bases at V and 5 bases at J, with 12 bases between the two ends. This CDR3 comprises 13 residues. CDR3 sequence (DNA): TGTGCCAGCAGCCCGCAGTTCGGGACTGAAGCTTTCTTT. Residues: CASSPQFGTEAFF.

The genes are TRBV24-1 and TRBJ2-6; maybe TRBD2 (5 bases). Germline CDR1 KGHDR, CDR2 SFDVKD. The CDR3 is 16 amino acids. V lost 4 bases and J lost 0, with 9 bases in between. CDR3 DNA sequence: TGTGCCACCAGTGACCCTCGGGACTCTGGGGCCAACGTCCTGACTTTC. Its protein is CATSDPRDSGANVLTF.

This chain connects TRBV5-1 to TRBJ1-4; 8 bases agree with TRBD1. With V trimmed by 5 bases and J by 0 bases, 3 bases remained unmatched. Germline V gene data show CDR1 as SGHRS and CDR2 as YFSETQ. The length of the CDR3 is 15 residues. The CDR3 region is CASRQGASTNEKLFF. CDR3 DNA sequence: TGCGCCAGCAGGCAGGGGGCCTCAACTAATGAAAAACTGTTTTTT.

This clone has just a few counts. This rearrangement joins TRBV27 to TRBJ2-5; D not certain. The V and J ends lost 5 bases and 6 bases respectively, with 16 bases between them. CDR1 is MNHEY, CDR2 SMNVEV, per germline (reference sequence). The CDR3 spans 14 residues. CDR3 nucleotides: TGTGCCAGCAGTCCTTCGGGTGGCGTGAAGACCCAGTACTTC. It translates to CASSPSGGVKTQYF.

In DNA form, the CDR3 reads TGCGCCAGCAGTGCTGCGGGAGGCCCCTCCGAGCAGTACTTC. This codes for CASSAAGGPSEQYF. This chain connects TRBV10-1 to TRBJ2-7; 8 nucleotides match TRBD2. V shed 4 bases, J shed 6 bases, and the junction held 8 bases outside the gene matches. This CDR3 comprises 14 residues. Germline lookup yields CDR1 WNHNN and CDR2 SYGVQD (reference sequence).

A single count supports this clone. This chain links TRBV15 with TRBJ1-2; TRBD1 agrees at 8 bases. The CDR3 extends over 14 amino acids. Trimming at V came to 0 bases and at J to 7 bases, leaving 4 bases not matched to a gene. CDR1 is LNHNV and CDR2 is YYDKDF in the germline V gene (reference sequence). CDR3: CATSRDRTGSGYTF. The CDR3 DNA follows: TGTGCCACCAGCAGAGATCGGACAGGGTCTGGCTACACCTTC.

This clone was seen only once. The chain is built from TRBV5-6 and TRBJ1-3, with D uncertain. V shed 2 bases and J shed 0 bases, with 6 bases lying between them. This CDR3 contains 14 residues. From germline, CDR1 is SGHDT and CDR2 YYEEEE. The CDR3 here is CASSLGVSGNTIYF. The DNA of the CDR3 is TGTGCCAGCAGCTTAGGAGTCTCTGGAAACACCATATATTTT.

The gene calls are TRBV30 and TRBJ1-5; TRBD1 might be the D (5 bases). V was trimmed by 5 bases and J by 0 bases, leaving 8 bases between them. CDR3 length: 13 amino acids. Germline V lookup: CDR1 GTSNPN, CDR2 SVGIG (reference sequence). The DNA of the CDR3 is TGTGCCTGGGGGGGGAGTAGCAATCAGCCCCAGCATTTT. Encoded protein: CAWGGSSNQPQHF.

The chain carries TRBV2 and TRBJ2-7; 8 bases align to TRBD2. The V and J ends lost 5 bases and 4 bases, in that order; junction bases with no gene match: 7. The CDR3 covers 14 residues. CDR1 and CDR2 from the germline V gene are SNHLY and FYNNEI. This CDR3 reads CASSPTGTRYEQYF. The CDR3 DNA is TGTGCCAGCAGTCCAACCGGGACTAGGTACGAGCAGTACTTC.

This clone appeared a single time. CDR3 amino acids: CASSAGQGVAGELFF. The CDR3, as DNA: TGTGCCAGCAGCGCGGGACAGGGGGTGGCCGGGGAGCTGTTTTTT. This chain uses TRBV9 with TRBJ2-2; TRBD1 matches 11 bases. Per the germline V gene, CDR1 is SGDLS and CDR2 is YYNGEE. V trimming: 3 bases; J trimming: 6 bases; junction bases outside the gene matches: 4. The CDR3 runs 15 residues.

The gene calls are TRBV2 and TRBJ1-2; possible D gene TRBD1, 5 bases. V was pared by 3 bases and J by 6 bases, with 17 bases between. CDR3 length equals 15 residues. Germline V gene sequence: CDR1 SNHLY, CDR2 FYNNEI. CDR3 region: CASSEGGITPDGYTF. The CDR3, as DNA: TGTGCCAGCAGTGAGGGGGGGATAACTCCAGATGGCTACACCTTC.

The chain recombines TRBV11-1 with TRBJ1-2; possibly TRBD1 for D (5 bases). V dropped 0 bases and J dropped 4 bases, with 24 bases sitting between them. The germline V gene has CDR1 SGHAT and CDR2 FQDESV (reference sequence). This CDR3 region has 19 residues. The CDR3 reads CASSLARSGTPGSIYGYTF. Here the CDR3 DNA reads TGTGCCAGCAGCTTAGCGCGTTCCGGGACTCCCGGATCCATCTATGGCTACACCTTC. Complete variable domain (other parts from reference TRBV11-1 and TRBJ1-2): EAEVAQSPRYKITEKSQAVAFWCDPISGHATLYWYRQILGQGPELLVQFQDESVVDDSQLPKDRFSAERLKGVDSTLKIQPAELGDSAMYLCASSLARSGTPGSIYGYTFGSGTRLTVV.

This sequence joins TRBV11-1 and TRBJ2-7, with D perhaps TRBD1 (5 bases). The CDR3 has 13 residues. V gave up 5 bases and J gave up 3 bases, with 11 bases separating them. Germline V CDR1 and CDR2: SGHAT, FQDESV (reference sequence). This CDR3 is CASSPGQNYEQYF. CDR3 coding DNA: TGTGCCAGCAGCCCCGGACAAAACTACGAGCAGTACTTC.

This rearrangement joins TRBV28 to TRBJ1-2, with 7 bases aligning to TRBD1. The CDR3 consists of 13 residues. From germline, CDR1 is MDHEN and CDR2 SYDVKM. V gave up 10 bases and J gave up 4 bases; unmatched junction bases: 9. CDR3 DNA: TGTGCCACCCGCGAGGGGGCAGGCTATGGCTACACCTTC. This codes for CATREGAGYGYTF.

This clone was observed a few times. Written as DNA, the CDR3 is TGTGCCAGCAGCTTAGATCAACAAGATACGCAGTATTTT. It specifies CASSLDQQDTQYF. The chain combines TRBV11-2 with TRBJ2-3; D remains ambiguous. Germline values: CDR1 SGHAT, CDR2 FQNNGV. The CDR3 is 13 residues long. V lost 0 bases to trimming and J lost 5 bases, with 6 bases between them.

CDR3 bases: TGCGCCAGCAGCGACCCCGCTAGCGCTCAAGAGACCCAGTACTTC. As protein: CASSDPASAQETQYF. V and J are TRBV5-1 and TRBJ2-5; D may be TRBD2 (6 bases). Germline V gene data show CDR1 as SGHRS and CDR2 as YFSETQ. Trimming took off 4 bases at V and 2 bases at J, with 15 bases between the two ends. CDR3 length equals 15 residues.

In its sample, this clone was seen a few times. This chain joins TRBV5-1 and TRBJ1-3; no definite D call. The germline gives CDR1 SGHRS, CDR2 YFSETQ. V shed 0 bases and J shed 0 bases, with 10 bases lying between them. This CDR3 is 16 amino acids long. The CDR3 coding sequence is TGCGCCAGCAGCTTGGCTCTCCAGAACTCTGGAAACACCATATATTTT. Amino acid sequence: CASSLALQNSGNTIYF. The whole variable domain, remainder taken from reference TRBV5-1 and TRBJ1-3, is KAGVTQTPRYLIKTRGQQVTLSCSPISGHRSVSWYQQTPGQGLQFLFEYFSETQRNKGNFPGRFSGRQFSNSRSEMNVSTLELGDSALYLCASSLALQNSGNTIYFGEGSWLTVV.

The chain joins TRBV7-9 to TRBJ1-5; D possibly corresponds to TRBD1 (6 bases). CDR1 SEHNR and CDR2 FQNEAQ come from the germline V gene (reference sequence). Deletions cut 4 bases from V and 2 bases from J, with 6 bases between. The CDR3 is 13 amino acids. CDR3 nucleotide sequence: TGTGCCAGCAGCTCAGGGGGCAATCAGCCCCAGCATTTT. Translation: CASSSGGNQPQHF.

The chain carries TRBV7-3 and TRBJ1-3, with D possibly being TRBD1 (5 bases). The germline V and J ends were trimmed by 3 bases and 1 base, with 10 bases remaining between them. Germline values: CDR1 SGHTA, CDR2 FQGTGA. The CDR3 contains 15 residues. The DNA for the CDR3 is TGTGCCAGCAGCTTGACGGGACTATCTGGAAACACCATATATTTT. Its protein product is CASSLTGLSGNTIYF.